This T cell receptor (beta chain) was sequenced for a study of T cell responses to AZD1222 COVID-19 vaccine. The method was immunoSEQ multiplex PCR; TCRdb's version includes in-frame clones alone and lacks a portion of them. Among roughly 190,000 clones, approximately 92% were seen once, and the ten largest hold 1% to 1.5%. Per germline, CDR1 SQVTM and CDR2 ANQGSEA. The V gene end was trimmed by 6 bases and the J gene end by 8 bases; junction bases not matched to a gene: 5. This CDR3 comprises 11 residues. This clone appeared a few times. This clonotype was obtained from an adult in good health. The rearrangement joins TRBV29-1 to TRBJ1-2, with 8 bases aligning to TRBD1. The sample was peripheral blood, taken on day 0 of AZD1222 vaccination. The CDR3: CSVTDRGGYTF. The CDR3 bases are TGCAGCGTAACAGACAGGGGCGGCTACACCTTC.